This T cell receptor (beta chain) was sequenced for a study of blood T cell repertoires in COVID-19. Study summary: Sources were T cells, B-cell-depleted T cells, or PBMCs; the material itself was cDNA or gDNA.

The repertoire was sequenced with immunoSEQ multiplex PCR; TCRdb's copy has only in-frame clones and lacks some. This sample has 45,000 to 65,000 clones, with approximately 88% found just once. The CDR3 length is 12 residues. The V and J ends lost 7 bases and 5 bases, in that order; junction bases with no gene match: 5. The germline gives CDR1 SQVTM, CDR2 ANQGSEA. Sequences were obtained from peripheral blood. This sequence joins TRBV29-1 and TRBJ1-2; TRBD1 matches at 9 bases. This receptor was taken from a man in his thirties or forties with COVID-19, enrolled during active disease. CDR3 sequence: CSAGTGTYGYTF. The CDR3 DNA reads TGCAGCGCCGGGACAGGGACTTATGGCTACACCTTC.